This entry describes one TCR beta chain. The sample originates from a study of blood T cell repertoires in COVID-19. The study recruited people aged roughly 18 to 95 years across around 24 US areas. Profiling relied on immunoSEQ multiplex PCR, and the TCRdb table lists in-frame clones only, not all of them. Here the sample spans about 400,000 clones, roughly 88% being singletons. This CDR3 is 15 amino acids long. Germline CDR1 DFQATT, CDR2 SNEGSKA (reference sequence). V dropped 3 bases and J dropped 2 bases, with 14 bases sitting between them. Sequencing input: PBMCs or T cells enriched from blood (not recorded which). This TCR came from a woman between 40 and 55 years old with acute COVID-19. The chain joins TRBV20-1 to TRBJ1-5; D not certain. The CDR3, as DNA: TGCAGTGCTAGTTACAGTGCGTTGGGCAATCAGCCCCAGCATTTT. Its translation is CSASYSALGNQPQHF.